The 17 T cell receptor beta chains given below trace back to one sample, sequenced in a study of cytomegalovirus exposure and HLA in healthy donors. Use of 60 Vbeta and 13 Jbeta primers characterized the PCR. The method was immunoSEQ multiplex PCR; TCRdb's version includes in-frame clones alone and lacks a portion of them. The table records some 140,000 clones, around 68% of them present only once. Sequencing was carried out using PBMCs. The receptors were sampled from a man aged 30 to 39 in good health and CMV-seronegative.

This CDR3 reads CAWSTGNSYEQYF. The CDR3 DNA follows: TGTGCCTGGAGCACGGGGAATTCCTACGAGCAGTACTTC. The V call is TRBV30, the J call TRBJ2-7; D is perhaps TRBD2 (5 bases). Germline loops: CDR1 GTSNPN, CDR2 SVGIG (reference sequence). V dropped 3 bases and J dropped 1 base, with 10 bases sitting between them. The CDR3 covers 13 residues.

The chain employs TRBV5-5 and TRBJ2-1; a weak D match, TRBD2 (6 bases). The germline V gene encodes CDR1 SGHKS and CDR2 YYEKEE (reference sequence). The CDR3 contains 15 residues. V was cut by 4 bases and J by 2 bases, with 13 bases left in between. CDR3 protein: CASSGGISTYNEQFF. For the CDR3, the DNA is TGTGCCAGCAGCGGCGGGATCTCCACCTACAATGAGCAGTTCTTC.

The rearrangement links TRBV30 to TRBJ1-6, with TRBD1 as a possible D gene (5 bases). This CDR3 has 13 amino acids. V was pared by 8 bases and J by 7 bases, with 15 bases between. In germline, CDR1 is GTSNPN, CDR2 SVGIG (reference sequence). The CDR3 protein is CAGGGQKNSPLHF. The CDR3 coding sequence is TGTGCCGGGGGAGGGCAGAAAAATTCACCCCTCCACTTT.

CDR3 amino acids: CASSIRVRTDTQYF. DNA of the CDR3: TGTGCCAGCAGCATCCGGGTTCGCACAGATACGCAGTATTTT. V usage is TRBV5-8 and J usage is TRBJ2-3; D is uncertain. Trimming left V 4 bases short and J 1 base short, with 10 bases between. This CDR3 comprises 14 residues. Germline CDR1 is SGHTS and CDR2 is YDEGEE.

The chain combines TRBV19 with TRBJ1-2; tentatively, D is TRBD1 (5 bases). This CDR3 region has 13 residues. CDR1 is LNHDA, CDR2 SQIVND, per germline (reference sequence). V was cut by 1 base and J by 2 bases, with 5 bases left in between. CDR3 region: CASSIAGNYGYTF. The CDR3 DNA reads TGTGCCAGTAGTATAGCAGGGAACTATGGCTACACCTTC.

The V call is TRBV4-2, the J call TRBJ2-2; D is ambiguous. Trimming removed 1 base from V and 3 bases from J, with 12 bases in between. Germline CDR1 and CDR2: LGHNA and YNFKEQ. The CDR3 loop spans 16 amino acids. The DNA of the CDR3 is TGTGCCAGCAGCCAAGGTCAGGTTGTAGACACCGGGGAGCTGTTTTTT. Translation gives CASSQGQVVDTGELFF.

This clone was counted only a few times. This chain connects TRBV6-1 to TRBJ1-1; unclear D gene. V lost 3 bases and J 3 bases, leaving 11 bases between the germline ends. The CDR3 length is 14 residues. Per germline, CDR1 MNHNS and CDR2 SASEGT. CDR3 residues: CASSETFFDTEAFF. In DNA form, the CDR3 reads TGTGCCAGCAGTGAGACTTTTTTCGACACTGAAGCTTTCTTT.

The count of this clone is one. This chain connects TRBV30 to TRBJ2-7; a possible D gene is TRBD2 (7 bases). The CDR3 runs 15 residues. Trimming pared 0 bases from V and 5 bases from J, leaving 17 bases between. In germline, CDR1 is GTSNPN, CDR2 SVGIG (reference sequence). CDR3 protein: CAWSVRGAGAHEQYF. The CDR3 coding sequence is TGTGCCTGGAGTGTACGGGGGGCAGGGGCCCACGAGCAGTACTTC. Looking up the rest from reference TRBV30 and TRBJ2-7 gives the full variable domain: SQTIHQWPATLVQPVGSPLSLECTVEGTSNPNLYWYRQAAGRGLQLLFYSVGIGQISSEVPQNLSASRPQDRQFILSSKKLLLSDSGFYLCAWSVRGAGAHEQYFGPGTRLTVT.

The gene calls are TRBV6-1 and TRBJ1-2; D unresolved. Deletions cut 4 bases from V and 8 bases from J, with 14 bases between. This CDR3 comprises 13 residues. The germline V gene has CDR1 MNHNS and CDR2 SASEGT. The CDR3 DNA follows: TGTGCCAGCAGTGGGTCTATCGAGGGCGGCTACACCTTC. Its translation is CASSGSIEGGYTF.

The chain has TRBV7-2 and TRBJ1-1; 7 nucleotides line up with TRBD1. CDR1 is SGHTA, CDR2 FQGNSA, per germline. V was clipped by 5 bases and J by 0 bases; unmatched bases: 6. This CDR3 region has 15 residues. The CDR3 region is CASSLDRALNTEAFF. CDR3 in DNA: TGTGCCAGCAGCCTAGACAGGGCATTGAACACTGAAGCTTTCTTT.

The chain uses TRBV4-2 and TRBJ1-3; D might be TRBD1 (6 bases). This CDR3 region has 14 residues. V was cut by 0 bases and J by 5 bases, with 8 bases left in between. The V gene's germline CDR1 is LGHNA and CDR2 YNFKEQ. In DNA, the CDR3 is TGTGCCAGCAGCCAAGACAGGGGTAGAAACACCATATATTTT. Translated: CASSQDRGRNTIYF.

V and J are TRBV10-3 and TRBJ1-2; 8 bases are a match to TRBD1. The germline gives CDR1 ENHRY, CDR2 SYGVKD. CDR3 size: 15 residues. With 4 bases clipped from V and 4 bases from J, the junction kept 8 bases outside the gene matches. The CDR3 region has the DNA TGTGCCATCAGTGGGAACGGACAGGGCATCTATGGCTACACCTTC. This encodes CAISGNGQGIYGYTF.

The chain couples TRBV5-1 to TRBJ2-1, with D uncertain. This CDR3 spans 14 amino acids. The germline V gene has CDR1 SGHRS and CDR2 YFSETQ. V was cut by 0 bases and J by 9 bases, with 13 bases left in between. The CDR3 coding sequence is TGCGCCAGCAGCTTGGCCTTGGTAGTCGGTGAGCAGTTCTTC. It yields the protein CASSLALVVGEQFF. The whole variable domain, filled in from reference TRBV5-1 and TRBJ2-1, reads KAGVTQTPRYLIKTRGQQVTLSCSPISGHRSVSWYQQTPGQGLQFLFEYFSETQRNKGNFPGRFSGRQFSNSRSEMNVSTLELGDSALYLCASSLALVVGEQFFGPGTRLTVL.

This chain uses TRBV6-5 with TRBJ1-3; D gene unclear. The CDR3 loop spans 14 amino acids. V lost 5 bases to trimming and J lost 5 bases, with 13 bases between them. CDR1 and CDR2 from the germline V gene are MNHEY and SVGAGI. The CDR3 DNA sequence: TGTGCCAGCAGTCCCGACTGGATCCGAAACACCATATATTTT. Protein product: CASSPDWIRNTIYF.

This chain connects TRBV6-5 to TRBJ2-2, with 9 bases identical to TRBD1. J lost 6 bases, V lost 4 bases, and 9 bases had no gene match. The germline V gene has CDR1 MNHEY and CDR2 SVGAGI. CDR3 length: 16 amino acids. The CDR3 sequence is CASSSDRGNLAGELFF. CDR3 nucleotide sequence: TGTGCCAGCAGTTCGGACAGGGGTAATTTGGCCGGGGAGCTGTTTTTT.

This chain connects TRBV14 to TRBJ2-7; TRBD1 agrees at 8 bases. Unmatched junction bases numbered 1, after V lost 1 base and J lost 2 bases. Looked up from germline, CDR1 is SGHDN and CDR2 is FVKESK. The CDR3 sequence is 14 residues long. As DNA, the CDR3 is TGTGCCAGCAGCCAAGGGGACAGGCCCTACGAGCAGTACTTC. It yields the protein CASSQGDRPYEQYF.

This clone was counted once. The chain employs TRBV7-3 and TRBJ1-2; 7 bases are a match to TRBD1. The V and J ends lost 5 bases and 2 bases, in that order; junction bases with no gene match: 5. Germline CDR1 SGHTA, CDR2 FQGTGA. The CDR3 is made up of 14 amino acids. The CDR3 is CASSLAGGNYGYTF. CDR3 DNA: TGTGCCAGCAGCCTGGCAGGGGGGAACTATGGCTACACCTTC.